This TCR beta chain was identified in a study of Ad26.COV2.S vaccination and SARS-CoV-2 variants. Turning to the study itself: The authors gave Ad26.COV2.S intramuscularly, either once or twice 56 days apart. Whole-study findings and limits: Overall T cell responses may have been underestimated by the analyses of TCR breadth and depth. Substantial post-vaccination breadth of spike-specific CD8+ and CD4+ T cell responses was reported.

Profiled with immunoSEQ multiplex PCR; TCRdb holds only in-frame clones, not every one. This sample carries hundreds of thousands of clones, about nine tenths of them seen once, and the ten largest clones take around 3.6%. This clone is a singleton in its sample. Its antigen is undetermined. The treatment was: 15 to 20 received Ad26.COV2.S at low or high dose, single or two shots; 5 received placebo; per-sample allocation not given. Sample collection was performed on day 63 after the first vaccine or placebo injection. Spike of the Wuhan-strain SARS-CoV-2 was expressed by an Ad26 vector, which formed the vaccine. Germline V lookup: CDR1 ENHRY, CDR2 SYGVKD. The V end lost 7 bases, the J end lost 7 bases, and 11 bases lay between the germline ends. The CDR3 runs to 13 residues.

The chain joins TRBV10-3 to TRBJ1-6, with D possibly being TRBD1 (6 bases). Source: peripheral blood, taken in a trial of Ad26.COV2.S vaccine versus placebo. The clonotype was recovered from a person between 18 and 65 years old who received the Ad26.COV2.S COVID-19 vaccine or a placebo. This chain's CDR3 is CAINEDRNSPLHF. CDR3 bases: TGTGCCATCAACGAGGACAGAAATTCACCCCTCCACTTT.